These 3 T cell receptor beta chains were sequenced from one sample in a study of T cells in Graves' hyperthyroidism and ophthalmopathy. Authors of the study amplified TCR beta CDR3 regions from RNA transcripts. First-round RT-PCR targeting the TCR CDR3 was performed with the HTBI primer set. TCRdb reanalysed the multiplex PCR reads using MiXCR and keeps one entry per CDR3 protein. The sample holds hundreds of thousands of distinct CDR3 sequences, about 15% seen once. Sequenced input: blood. These receptors came from a woman in her late teens or twenties with Graves' ophthalmopathy.

This clonotype was observed many times. V gene TRBV6-1 combines with J gene TRBJ1-1; unclear D gene. V lost 5 bases, J lost 3 bases, and 10 bases lay in between. The CDR3 spans 13 residues. The germline CDR1 and CDR2 sequences are MNHNS and SASEGT. The CDR3 coding sequence is TGTGCCAGCAGTTCTACACGCTACACTGAAGCTTTCTTT. Its translation: CASSSTRYTEAFF.

This clonotype was picked up many times. This chain uses TRBV7-9 with TRBJ2-1, with 12 bases identical to TRBD2. Trimming cost V 4 bases and J 9 bases; bases outside gene matches: 13. Germline CDR1 and CDR2: SEHNR and FQNEAQ (reference sequence). The CDR3 sequence is 17 residues long. The CDR3 loop is CASSSRILTSGRGEQFF. CDR3 in DNA: TGTGCCAGCAGCTCCCGAATTCTGACTAGCGGGAGAGGTGAGCAGTTCTTC.

This clonotype has at least ten counts. This rearrangement joins TRBV7-2 to TRBJ1-4, with TRBD1 as a possible D gene (6 bases). This CDR3 is built from 15 residues. V was cut by 2 bases and J by 4 bases, with 11 bases left in between. The V gene's germline CDR1 is SGHTA and CDR2 FQGNSA. Here the CDR3 DNA reads TGTGCCAGCAGCTTAATACAGGGCGATAATGAAAAACTGTTTTTT. Encoded protein: CASSLIQGDNEKLFF.